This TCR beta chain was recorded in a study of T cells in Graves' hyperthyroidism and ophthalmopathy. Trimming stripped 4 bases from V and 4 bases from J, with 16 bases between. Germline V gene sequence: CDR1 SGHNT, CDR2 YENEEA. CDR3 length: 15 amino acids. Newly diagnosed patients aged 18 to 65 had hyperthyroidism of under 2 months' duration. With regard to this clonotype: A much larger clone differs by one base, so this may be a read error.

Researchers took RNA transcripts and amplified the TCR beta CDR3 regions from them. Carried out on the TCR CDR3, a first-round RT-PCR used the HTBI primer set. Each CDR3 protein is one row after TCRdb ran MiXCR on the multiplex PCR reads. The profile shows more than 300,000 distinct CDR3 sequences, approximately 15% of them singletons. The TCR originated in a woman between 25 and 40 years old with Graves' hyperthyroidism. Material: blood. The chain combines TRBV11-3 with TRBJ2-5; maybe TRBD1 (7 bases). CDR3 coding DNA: TGTGCCAGCAGCTACGGAGGGGGCGGAGGAGAGACCCAGTACTTC. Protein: CASSYGGGGGETQYF.